The 31 T cell receptor beta chains below all came from one sample that was sequenced in a study of blood T cell repertoires in COVID-19. Method: immunoSEQ multiplex PCR; TCRdb's copy keeps in-frame clones and lacks some. This table has about 64,000 clones, roughly three quarters appearing once. Sequencing was done on a sample of peripheral blood. These receptors were taken from a man aged 60 to 69 with COVID-19, enrolled during active disease.

The J gene is TRBJ2-2, the V gene TRBV5-1; 11 positions agree with TRBD2. CDR1 SGHRS and CDR2 YFSETQ come from the germline V gene. Trimming took 4 bases from V and 2 from J; bases not matched to a gene: 7. The CDR3 consists of 17 residues. CDR3 sequence (DNA): TGCGCCAGCAGCCTCGGGACTAGCGGATTTAACACCGGGGAGCTGTTTTTT. Translating it yields CASSLGTSGFNTGELFF.

This clone has just a few counts. The V and J genes are TRBV10-1 and TRBJ2-2; TRBD2 agrees at 13 bases. CDR1 WNHNN and CDR2 SYGVQD come from the germline V gene (reference sequence). The CDR3 sequence is 15 residues long. The V gene end was trimmed by 4 bases and the J gene end by 5 bases; junction bases not matched to a gene: 1. The CDR3 nucleotides are TGCGCCAGCAGTGGGGGACTAGCGGGAACCGGGGAGCTGTTTTTT. The encoded protein is CASSGGLAGTGELFF.

The chain uses TRBV19 and TRBJ1-1; TRBD1 aligns across 8 bases. The CDR3 has 14 residues. Per the germline V gene, CDR1 is LNHDA and CDR2 is SQIVND (reference sequence). The trim removed 7 bases at V and 3 bases at J, leaving 7 bases unmatched. For the CDR3, the DNA is TGTGCCAGTACTAGTACAGGGGGGTACACTGAAGCTTTCTTT. Its translation is CASTSTGGYTEAFF.

The chain is built from TRBV12-3 or TRBV12-4 and TRBJ1-5; D gene uncertain. The CDR3 extends over 13 amino acids. V gave up 6 bases and J gave up 6 bases, with 12 bases separating them. CDR3 coding DNA: TGTGCCAGCAGCCGGGGTAGTCGTCAGCCCCAGCATTTT. Its protein is CASSRGSRQPQHF.

The chain employs TRBV29-1 and TRBJ2-7, with 13 bases matching TRBD2. Germline assignment: CDR1 SQVTM and CDR2 ANQGSEA. This CDR3 contains 17 residues. V dropped 7 bases and J dropped 0; count of bases not matched to a gene: 12. The CDR3 spells CSGRTTSGGESSYEQYF. The CDR3 region has the DNA TGCAGCGGCCGAACCACTAGCGGGGGGGAAAGCTCCTACGAGCAGTACTTC.

The sample holds one count of this clone. The chain combines TRBV6-5 with TRBJ1-3; D is uncertain. The CDR3 is 14 residues long. The germline V gene encodes CDR1 MNHEY and CDR2 SVGAGI. V lost 4 bases and J lost 1, with 8 bases in between. This CDR3 reads CASSSRRSGNTIYF. CDR3 DNA: TGTGCCAGCAGTTCAAGGCGGTCTGGAAACACCATATATTTT.

The chain combines TRBV7-6 with TRBJ1-1, with 7 bases identical to TRBD1. The CDR3 length is 15 residues. The ends lost 5 bases at V and 1 base at J; junction bases unmatched: 7. Germline CDR1 reads SGHVS; CDR2 reads FNYEAQ. CDR3 nucleotide sequence: TGTGCCAGCAGCGCCCGACAGGGAACGAACACTGAAGCTTTCTTT. As protein: CASSARQGTNTEAFF.

Only a few counts were recorded for this clone. The chain links TRBV14 to TRBJ2-5; 7 bases match TRBD2. The CDR3 sequence is 12 residues long. Germline lookup yields CDR1 SGHDN and CDR2 FVKESK. J gave up 7 bases and V 3 bases, and 2 bases lay outside the gene matches. CDR3 coding DNA: TGTGCCAGCAGCCAGGGGAGGGTGACCCAGTACTTC. Translating gives CASSQGRVTQYF.

V gene TRBV9 combines with J gene TRBJ1-5; D is undetermined. The V gene lost 3 bases and the J gene lost 6 bases, with 16 bases spanning the gap. This CDR3 has 15 residues. Germline V gene data show CDR1 as SGDLS and CDR2 as YYNGEE. This chain's CDR3 is CASSESPYIIQPQHF. The CDR3 DNA sequence: TGTGCCAGCAGCGAATCCCCTTATATTATTCAGCCCCAGCATTTT.

The J gene is TRBJ2-2, the V gene TRBV7-7, with 7 bases matching TRBD1. Trimming at V came to 5 bases and at J to 6 bases, leaving 12 bases not matched to a gene. Germline values: CDR1 SSHAT, CDR2 FNYEAQ (reference sequence). This CDR3 has 16 residues. CDR3 amino acids: CASSTRQGDMAGELFF. DNA of the CDR3: TGTGCCAGCAGCACAAGACAGGGTGATATGGCCGGGGAGCTGTTTTTT.

V is TRBV21-1 and J is TRBJ2-7; the DNA was not compared with TRBD1, the D call given in the table. TRBV21-1 is a pseudogene segment. The CDR3 sequence is 14 residues long. CDR3 DNA sequence: TGTGCCAGCAGCGCACCTCCCGACAACTACGAGCAGTACTTC. The encoded protein is CASSAPPDNYEQYF.

The chain couples TRBV28 to TRBJ2-2; D perhaps matches TRBD1 (5 bases). Germline V lookup: CDR1 MDHEN, CDR2 SYDVKM. Trimming removed 6 bases from V and 1 base from J, with 6 bases in between. The CDR3 consists of 13 residues. The CDR3 protein is CASRTENTGELFF. The CDR3 DNA sequence: TGTGCCAGCAGGACAGAGAACACCGGGGAGCTGTTTTTT. Looking up the rest from reference TRBV28 and TRBJ2-2 gives the full variable domain: DVKVTQSSRYLVKRTGEKVFLECVQDMDHENMFWYRQDPGLGLRLIYFSYDVKMKEKGDIPEGYSVSREKKERFSLILESASTNQTSMYLCASRTENTGELFFGEGSRLTVL.

This chain connects TRBV2 to TRBJ1-6; 7 bases match TRBD1. V was clipped by 6 bases and J by 9 bases; unmatched bases: 8. CDR3 length: 14 amino acids. CDR1 SNHLY and CDR2 FYNNEI come from the germline V gene. CDR3: CASSLGTVSSPLHF. DNA of the CDR3: TGTGCCAGCAGCCTCGGGACAGTGTCTTCACCCCTCCACTTT.

This chain uses TRBV7-3 with TRBJ2-2, with 11 bases matching TRBD2. The V gene's germline CDR1 is SGHTA and CDR2 FQGTGA. V was pared by 5 bases and J by 4 bases, with 9 bases of the junction left unmatched. This CDR3 contains 17 residues. CDR3 sequence: CASSPIGLAGGTGELFF. The CDR3 DNA sequence: TGTGCCAGCAGCCCAATCGGGCTAGCGGGGGGCACCGGGGAGCTGTTTTTT. Variable domain in full (rest from reference TRBV7-3 and TRBJ2-2): GAGVSQTPSNKVTEKGKYVELRCDPISGHTALYWYRQSLGQGPEFLIYFQGTGAADDSGLPNDRFFAVRPEGSVSTLKIQRTERGDSAVYLCASSPIGLAGGTGELFFGEGSRLTVL.

This chain uses TRBV5-1 with TRBJ2-5, with 8 nucleotides matching TRBD2. CDR3 length: 14 residues. V trimming: 3 bases; J trimming: 3 bases; junction bases outside the gene matches: 4. Germline CDR1 is SGHRS and CDR2 is YFSETQ. CDR3 DNA sequence: TGCGCCAGCAGCTCGGGGGGGAGTAAAGAGACCCAGTACTTC. Translating it yields CASSSGGSKETQYF.

There are a few counts of this clone. The chain joins TRBV7-2 to TRBJ2-1; the match to TRBD2 covers 9 bases. V shed 5 bases, J shed 10 bases, and the junction held 9 bases outside the gene matches. The CDR3 extends over 14 amino acids. Germline-derived CDR1 and CDR2 are SGHTA and FQGNSA. The CDR3 is CASSTGLATSEQFF. In DNA form, the CDR3 reads TGTGCCAGCAGCACAGGACTAGCGACCTCAGAGCAGTTCTTC. Filled out from reference TRBV7-2 and TRBJ2-1, the complete variable domain reads GAGVSQSPSNKVTEKGKDVELRCDPISGHTALYWYRQSLGQGLEFLIYFQGNSAPDKSGLPSDRFSAERTGGSVSTLTIQRTQQEDSAVYLCASSTGLATSEQFFGPGTRLTVL.

This clone was seen just once. The chain couples TRBV7-9 to TRBJ2-4; D is uncertain. The CDR3 totals 17 residues. Trimming left V 3 bases short and J 0 bases short, with 15 bases between. Germline assignment: CDR1 SEHNR and CDR2 FQNEAQ (reference sequence). CDR3 in DNA: TGTGCCAGCAGCTTGAGTCCGGAGAAGTCAGCCAAAAACATTCAGTACTTC. This translates into CASSLSPEKSAKNIQYF.

This clone was counted a few times. V is TRBV19 and J is TRBJ2-5; perhaps TRBD1 as D (6 bases). The V end lost 10 bases, the J end lost 5 bases, and 17 bases lay between the germline ends. The CDR3 covers 13 residues. Germline V gene data show CDR1 as LNHDA and CDR2 as SQIVND (reference sequence). Here the CDR3 reads CATSYRVRETQYF. The CDR3 DNA follows: TGTGCCACATCCTACAGGGTCAGGGAGACCCAGTACTTC.

The V gene is TRBV18, the J gene TRBJ2-5; D gene ambiguous. In germline, CDR1 is KGHSH, CDR2 LQKENI. Between the trimmed V and J ends, which lost 3 bases and 5 bases, there was a span of 4 bases. This CDR3 has 11 residues. Here the CDR3 DNA reads TGTGCCAGCTCACCTTCGGAGACCCAGTACTTC. Amino acid sequence: CASSPSETQYF.

This chain links TRBV30 with TRBJ1-2; unclear D gene. Germline assignment: CDR1 GTSNPN and CDR2 SVGIG (reference sequence). Trimming removed 4 bases from V and 8 bases from J, with 11 bases in between. This CDR3 region has 11 residues. CDR3 coding DNA: TGTGCCTGGACAGTCTTCGGGGGCTACACCTTC. Protein product: CAWTVFGGYTF.

V usage is TRBV9 and J usage is TRBJ2-7, with 11 bases fitting TRBD1. V shed 3 bases, J shed 5 bases, and the junction held 7 bases outside the gene matches. Germline V gene lookup returns CDR1 SGDLS and CDR2 YYNGEE. The CDR3 is 15 amino acids. The CDR3: CASSAGQGARDEQYF. In DNA, the CDR3 is TGTGCCAGCAGCGCCGGACAGGGGGCGCGAGACGAGCAGTACTTC.

The rearrangement links TRBV4-1 to TRBJ2-4; 7 bases match TRBD2. The germline V gene encodes CDR1 MGHRA and CDR2 YSYEKL. The junction had 12 bases not matched to a gene; V was cut back by 4 bases and J by 0 bases. This CDR3 has 18 residues. In DNA form, the CDR3 reads TGCGCCAGCAGCCCTCGAGGTGCGGGGGACTTAGCCAAAAACATTCAGTACTTC. Translated, it gives CASSPRGAGDLAKNIQYF.

This rearrangement joins TRBV19 to TRBJ2-1; 12 bases are a match to TRBD2. With 6 bases clipped from V and 7 bases from J, the junction kept 10 bases outside the gene matches. The germline V gene encodes CDR1 LNHDA and CDR2 SQIVND (reference sequence). CDR3 length equals 16 residues. The CDR3 region is CASRSRLAGDFNEQFF. CDR3 nucleotide sequence: TGTGCCAGTAGGTCTAGACTAGCGGGAGATTTTAATGAGCAGTTCTTC.

This sequence joins TRBV3-1 (or the pseudogene TRBV3-2) and TRBJ1-2; TRBD1 aligns across 8 bases. The germline V gene has CDR1 LGHDT and CDR2 YNNKEL (reference sequence). The CDR3 runs 16 residues. V gave up 5 bases and J gave up 2 bases; unmatched junction bases: 10. Here the CDR3 reads CASSSWTGQTNYGYTF. Here the CDR3 DNA reads TGTGCCAGCAGCTCCTGGACAGGGCAAACCAACTATGGCTACACCTTC.

The rearrangement uses TRBV5-4 and TRBJ2-2; 11 bases align to TRBD2. The junction had 9 bases not matched to a gene; V was cut back by 4 bases and J by 4 bases. The germline gives CDR1 SGHNT, CDR2 YYREEE (reference sequence). The CDR3 extends over 17 amino acids. The CDR3 is CASSPPGTSGPTGELFF. In DNA, the CDR3 is TGTGCCAGCAGCCCCCCCGGGACTAGCGGTCCCACCGGGGAGCTGTTTTTT.

This clone has only one observation. The CDR3 DNA reads as TGTGCCAGCAGTACTGACAGGGGATTGGGCGAGCAGTACTTC. Its protein is CASSTDRGLGEQYF. The chain links TRBV2 to TRBJ2-7; 8 bases match TRBD1. V lost 5 bases, J lost 6 bases, and 9 bases stayed unmatched. CDR1 is SNHLY, CDR2 FYNNEI, per germline. CDR3 length equals 14 residues.

The V call is TRBV27, the J call TRBJ2-7; D ambiguous. CDR3 size: 14 residues. Germline V gene data show CDR1 as MNHEY and CDR2 as SMNVEV (reference sequence). Trimming left V 0 bases short and J 3 bases short, with 9 bases between. The DNA for the CDR3 is TGTGCCAGCAGTTTATCTGCGGCAGACTACGAGCAGTACTTC. Amino acids: CASSLSAADYEQYF.

The chain couples TRBV2 to TRBJ2-1, with 13 bases aligning to TRBD2. The J segment lost 10 bases and the V segment lost 2 bases, leaving 8 bases of the junction unmatched. This CDR3 spans 16 amino acids. Germline V CDR1 and CDR2: SNHLY, FYNNEI. The DNA of the CDR3 is TGTGCCAGCAGTGAAATCCGACTAGCGGGAGGAGGAGAGCAGTTCTTC. Translation gives CASSEIRLAGGGEQFF.

The rearrangement links TRBV3-1 (or the pseudogene TRBV3-2) to TRBJ2-7; D gene ambiguous. Trimming left V 2 bases short and J 3 bases short, with 5 bases between. Germline CDR1 is LGHDT and CDR2 is YNNKEL (reference sequence). This CDR3 has 12 residues. Here the CDR3 reads CASSQSYYEQYF. The CDR3 region has the DNA TGTGCCAGCAGCCAATCCTACTACGAGCAGTACTTC.

This chain connects TRBV5-5 to TRBJ2-5; D is unresolved. Germline assignment: CDR1 SGHKS and CDR2 YYEKEE (reference sequence). V lost 1 base and J lost 4, with 8 bases in between. This CDR3 spans 13 amino acids. DNA of the CDR3: TGTGCCAGCAGCTTGCCGCCAGGAGAGACCCAGTACTTC. It encodes CASSLPPGETQYF. Variable domain in full (rest from reference TRBV5-5 and TRBJ2-5): DAGVTQSPTHLIKTRGQQVTLRCSPISGHKSVSWYQQVLGQGPQFIFQYYEKEERGRGNFPDRFSARQFPNYSSELNVNALLLGDSALYLCASSLPPGETQYFGPGTRLLVL.

The chain employs TRBV5-5 and TRBJ2-2; TRBD2 is a possible D gene (6 bases). Germline V CDR1 and CDR2: SGHKS, YYEKEE (reference sequence). Trimming left V 5 bases short and J 9 bases short, with 20 bases between. The CDR3 loop spans 15 amino acids. The CDR3 protein is CASRPGLDLHRELFF. For the CDR3, the DNA is TGTGCCAGCAGACCGGGACTGGACCTACACCGGGAGCTGTTTTTT.